A single sample is the source of the 28 T cell receptor beta chains below, sequenced in a study of OX40 agonist ivuxolimab in advanced cancers. Method: immunoSEQ multiplex PCR; TCRdb's copy keeps in-frame clones and lacks some. The sample has approximately 35,000 clones; approximately 90% are singletons. The specimen comprised CD4+ or CD8+ T cells sorted from blood, sampled in a trial of the OX40 agonist ivuxolimab. Source of these receptors: an adult with an advanced solid tumor such as melanoma, head and neck, liver or kidney cancer.

This rearrangement joins TRBV9 to TRBJ2-7; 9 positions agree with TRBD1. The CDR3 length is 15 residues. The germline V gene encodes CDR1 SGDLS and CDR2 YYNGEE. V lost 3 bases and J lost 4; bases outside the gene matches: 8. This CDR3 reads CASSGPGQGPYEQYF. Here the CDR3 DNA reads TGTGCCAGCAGCGGACCGGGACAGGGACCTTACGAGCAGTACTTC. Combining the CDR3 with reference TRBV9 and TRBJ2-7 gives the whole variable domain DSGVTQTPKHLITATGQRVTLRCSPRSGDLSVYWYQQSLDQGLQFLIQYYNGEERAKGNILERFSAQQFPDLHSELNLSSLELGDSALYFCASSGPGQGPYEQYFGPGTRLTVT.

This chain links TRBV4-3 with TRBJ2-5; D is possibly TRBD1 or TRBD2 (5 bases each). The CDR3 totals 18 residues. V was cut by 0 bases and J by 1 base, with 18 bases left in between. Germline CDR1 reads LGHNA; CDR2 reads YSLEER. For the CDR3, the DNA is TGCGCCAGCAGCCAAGACGATAGTGGGGGAAAGGGCCAAGAGACCCAGTACTTC. This codes for CASSQDDSGGKGQETQYF.

The J gene is TRBJ2-7, the V gene TRBV28; the match to TRBD2 covers 10 bases. V dropped 6 bases and J dropped 2; count of bases not matched to a gene: 4. Germline assignment: CDR1 MDHEN and CDR2 SYDVKM. This CDR3 is 14 amino acids long. CDR3 region: CASSFGTSAYEQYF. The DNA for the CDR3 is TGTGCCAGCAGCTTTGGGACTAGCGCCTACGAGCAGTACTTC.

This clone was counted between two and nine times. The CDR3 sequence: CASSHHRGQLPTGELFF. The DNA for the CDR3 is TGTGCCAGCAGCCATCACAGGGGACAGTTACCCACCGGGGAGCTGTTTTTT. The chain links TRBV7-8 to TRBJ2-2, with 7 bases lining up with TRBD1. Germline V gives CDR1 SGHVS, CDR2 FQNEAQ. The CDR3 runs to 17 residues. With 5 bases clipped from V and 4 bases from J, the junction kept 13 bases outside the gene matches.

The chain is built from TRBV6-1 and TRBJ2-7; D may be TRBD1 (5 bases). Trimming removed 1 base from V and 0 bases from J, with 13 bases in between. Germline lookup yields CDR1 MNHNS and CDR2 SASEGT. The CDR3 covers 16 residues. CDR3: CASSEGTTSSSYEQYF. The CDR3 DNA is TGTGCCAGCAGTGAAGGGACAACCTCTAGCTCCTACGAGCAGTACTTC.

This clone was counted a single time. The chain recombines TRBV10-3 with TRBJ2-7; 12 nucleotides agree with TRBD1. In germline, CDR1 is ENHRY, CDR2 SYGVKD. J was trimmed by 6 bases and V by 4 bases; bases with no gene match: 7. The CDR3 is 15 amino acids. CDR3 sequence reads: CAISGPGQGAGEQYF. The CDR3 DNA follows: TGTGCCATCAGTGGTCCGGGACAGGGGGCGGGCGAGCAGTACTTC.

The chain employs TRBV4-3 and TRBJ1-1; D is ambiguous. V was shortened by 4 bases and J by 0 bases, with 15 bases between the two germline ends. The CDR3 consists of 16 residues. CDR1 is LGHNA and CDR2 is YSLEER in the germline V gene. CDR3 coding DNA: TGCGCCAGCAGCCGGAGGGTATCCTGGTTGAACACTGAAGCTTTCTTT. Protein sequence: CASSRRVSWLNTEAFF.

The CDR3 DNA reads as TGTGCCAGTAGGCTAAGAACAGAAAACACTGAAGCTTTCTTT. The encoded protein is CASRLRTENTEAFF. The V call is TRBV19, the J call TRBJ1-1, with D unresolved. The CDR3 has 14 amino acids. Germline V CDR1 and CDR2: LNHDA, SQIVND (reference sequence). V gave up 6 bases and J gave up 2 bases, with 13 bases separating them.

The chain employs TRBV15 and TRBJ2-7; D ambiguous. The CDR3 spans 14 residues. CDR1 LNHNV and CDR2 YYDKDF come from the germline V gene (reference sequence). V lost 3 bases to trimming and J lost 4 bases, with 13 bases between them. The CDR3 sequence: CATSRGKTFYEQYF. In DNA form, the CDR3 reads TGTGCCACCAGCAGGGGAAAGACCTTTTACGAGCAGTACTTC.

This rearrangement joins TRBV19 to TRBJ2-7; tentatively, D is TRBD2 (5 bases). The CDR3 runs 13 residues. Germline CDR1 and CDR2: LNHDA and SQIVND (reference sequence). The V gene lost 7 bases and the J gene lost 2 bases, with 12 bases spanning the gap. The CDR3 region is CASMGRETYEQYF. CDR3 nucleotide sequence: TGTGCCAGTATGGGCCGGGAAACCTACGAGCAGTACTTC.

The gene calls are TRBV27 and TRBJ2-2, with 9 bases identical to TRBD1. This CDR3 comprises 15 residues. Trimming cost V 8 bases and J 0 bases; bases outside gene matches: 4. Per germline, CDR1 MNHEY and CDR2 SMNVEV (reference sequence). CDR3 coding DNA: TGTGCCAGCGCGGACAGGGGTTCGAACACCGGGGAGCTGTTTTTT. This translates into CASADRGSNTGELFF.

The chain recombines TRBV7-9 with TRBJ1-2, with a tentative D call TRBD1 (6 bases). V lost 3 bases and J lost 7, with 15 bases in between. This CDR3 has 14 amino acids. Germline CDR1 and CDR2: SEHNR and FQNEAQ (reference sequence). The CDR3 region is CASSLGGGRGGYTF. The CDR3 DNA sequence: TGTGCCAGCAGCTTGGGTGGGGGCAGAGGTGGCTACACCTTC.

This clone occurred once. V and J are TRBV7-6 and TRBJ2-5; 9 nucleotides agree with TRBD1. Germline CDR1 is SGHVS and CDR2 is FNYEAQ. There are 15 residues in the CDR3. V was clipped by 3 bases and J by 2 bases; unmatched bases: 4. The CDR3 spells CASSFEDRGQETQYF. The CDR3, as DNA: TGTGCCAGCAGCTTCGAAGACAGGGGGCAAGAGACCCAGTACTTC.

The CDR3 DNA follows: TGCGCCAGCAGCCACTTCACCGGGGAGCAGTACTTC. It specifies CASSHFTGEQYF. The V and J genes are TRBV4-3 and TRBJ2-7; D uncertain. The CDR3 has 12 amino acids. Deletions cut 3 bases from V and 7 bases from J, with 10 bases between. In germline, CDR1 is LGHNA, CDR2 YSLEER.

The genes are TRBV7-2 and TRBJ2-5; weak D call: TRBD2 (5 bases). This CDR3 comprises 16 residues. Germline V gives CDR1 SGHTA, CDR2 FQGNSA. With 2 bases removed from V and 1 base from J, the gap between germline ends came to 14 bases. The CDR3 protein is CASSLWRVDFQETQYF. DNA for the CDR3: TGTGCCAGCAGCTTATGGCGGGTAGACTTCCAAGAGACCCAGTACTTC.

This chain uses TRBV27 with TRBJ2-3; D is undetermined. V lost 5 bases and J 5 bases, leaving 5 bases between the germline ends. This CDR3 region has 11 residues. Per the germline V gene, CDR1 is MNHEY and CDR2 is SMNVEV (reference sequence). The CDR3 sequence: CASSGRDTQYF. CDR3 sequence (DNA): TGTGCCAGCAGTGGAAGAGATACGCAGTATTTT.

This rearrangement joins TRBV4-3 to TRBJ2-1; 13 nucleotides align to TRBD2. The V and J ends lost 0 bases and 10 bases, in that order; junction bases with no gene match: 9. The CDR3 sequence is 17 residues long. Germline values: CDR1 LGHNA, CDR2 YSLEER. The CDR3 loop is CASSQDPLAGGPLEQFF. The CDR3 DNA follows: TGCGCCAGCAGCCAAGACCCACTAGCGGGAGGGCCATTGGAGCAGTTCTTC.

This chain joins TRBV29-1 and TRBJ2-1; 7 nucleotides align to TRBD2. Germline V gives CDR1 SQVTM, CDR2 ANQGSEA. The CDR3 runs to 13 residues. Germline trimming cut 5 bases from V and 2 bases from J; bases unmatched to any gene: 3. The chain's CDR3 is CSVRLAAYNEQFF. The CDR3 region has the DNA TGCAGCGTTAGGCTAGCGGCCTACAATGAGCAGTTCTTC.

V gene TRBV10-3 combines with J gene TRBJ2-1; 10 nucleotides align to TRBD2. V trimming: 7 bases; J trimming: 6 bases; junction bases outside the gene matches: 12. The germline V gene has CDR1 ENHRY and CDR2 SYGVKD. The CDR3 is made up of 16 amino acids. The CDR3: CAITLSLAGEGNEQFF. The CDR3 DNA sequence: TGTGCCATCACTCTATCTCTAGCGGGAGAAGGCAATGAGCAGTTCTTC.

This sequence joins TRBV28 and TRBJ2-1; D remains ambiguous. V dropped 3 bases and J dropped 3 bases, with 15 bases sitting between them. This CDR3 is 16 amino acids long. In germline, CDR1 is MDHEN, CDR2 SYDVKM. CDR3 DNA: TGTGCCAGCAGTTTGGTTATAACAGTTGTCTACAATGAGCAGTTCTTC. Its protein product is CASSLVITVVYNEQFF.

The genes are TRBV4-1 and TRBJ2-7, with 13 bases fitting TRBD2. Germline CDR1 reads MGHRA; CDR2 reads YSYEKL. The CDR3 is made up of 16 amino acids. Unmatched junction bases numbered 3, after V lost 4 bases and J lost 0 bases. This CDR3 is CASSPWTSGSSYEQYF. DNA of the CDR3: TGCGCCAGCAGCCCCTGGACTAGCGGGAGCTCCTACGAGCAGTACTTC.

The CDR3 DNA reads TGCGCCAGCAGCCACCCCGGGACAGGGGATAATAATGAGCAGTTCTTC. Its translation is CASSHPGTGDNNEQFF. V is TRBV4-1 and J is TRBJ2-1; 10 bases are shared with TRBD1. The CDR3 extends over 16 amino acids. Germline V gene sequence: CDR1 MGHRA, CDR2 YSYEKL. The V and J ends lost 3 bases and 7 bases, in that order; junction bases with no gene match: 9.

This clone was detected once. This sequence joins TRBV11-2 and TRBJ1-2; D uncertain. From germline, CDR1 is SGHAT and CDR2 FQNNGV. This CDR3 region has 18 residues. V gave up 4 bases and J gave up 8 bases, with 29 bases separating them. The CDR3 region is CASSYTYLDGGEPRGYTF. The DNA for the CDR3 is TGTGCCAGCAGCTACACCTACCTGGACGGCGGGGAACCGCGAGGCTACACCTTC.

The rearrangement links TRBV7-9 to TRBJ2-7; TRBD1 matches at 7 bases. The CDR3 is made up of 15 amino acids. The germline V gene encodes CDR1 SEHNR and CDR2 FQNEAQ (reference sequence). V lost 5 bases to trimming and J lost 4 bases; unmatched junction nucleotides: 11. This CDR3 reads CASSGRQGVGYEQYF. CDR3 DNA sequence: TGTGCCAGCAGCGGGCGACAGGGTGTGGGTTACGAGCAGTACTTC. The full variable domain, in which reference TRBV7-9 and TRBJ2-7 provide the parts outside the CDR3, is DTGVSQNPRHKITKRGQNVTFRCDPISEHNRLYWYRQTLGQGPEFLTYFQNEAQLEKSRLLSDRFSAERPKGSFSTLEIQRTEQGDSAMYLCASSGRQGVGYEQYFGPGTRLTVT.

This chain uses TRBV19 with TRBJ2-1, with D possibly TRBD2 on 6 matching bases. The CDR3 is 13 amino acids. Germline loops: CDR1 LNHDA, CDR2 SQIVND (reference sequence). The V end was cut by 8 bases, the J end by 3 bases, with 11 bases between. The CDR3: CASGAGNYNEQFF. CDR3 DNA: TGTGCCAGTGGTGCGGGGAACTACAATGAGCAGTTCTTC.

The chain combines TRBV11-2 with TRBJ2-7, with D unresolved. CDR1 is SGHAT, CDR2 FQNNGV, per germline. With 4 bases removed from V and 2 bases from J, the gap between germline ends came to 9 bases. The CDR3 length is 13 residues. The CDR3 here is CASSSGPTYEQYF. The CDR3 coding sequence is TGTGCCAGCAGCTCTGGTCCCACCTACGAGCAGTACTTC.

In DNA, the CDR3 is TGTGCCAGCAGTCCGGAGGACATCCAGCCCTACAATGAGCAGTTCTTC. It specifies CASSPEDIQPYNEQFF. The chain employs TRBV28 and TRBJ2-1, with D perhaps being TRBD1 or TRBD2 (5 bases each). Trimming removed 5 bases at V and 2 bases at J, with 16 bases between. CDR3 size: 16 residues. The germline V gene has CDR1 MDHEN and CDR2 SYDVKM.

CDR3 nucleotides: TGTGCCAGCAGCTTAGGCGCGGGAGCAGGCAATGAGCAGTTCTTC. Amino acids: CASSLGAGAGNEQFF. This rearrangement joins TRBV7-8 to TRBJ2-1, with 7 bases aligning to TRBD2. CDR1 and CDR2 from the germline V gene are SGHVS and FQNEAQ. Trimming took 1 base from V and 6 from J; bases not matched to a gene: 6. This CDR3 is 15 amino acids long.